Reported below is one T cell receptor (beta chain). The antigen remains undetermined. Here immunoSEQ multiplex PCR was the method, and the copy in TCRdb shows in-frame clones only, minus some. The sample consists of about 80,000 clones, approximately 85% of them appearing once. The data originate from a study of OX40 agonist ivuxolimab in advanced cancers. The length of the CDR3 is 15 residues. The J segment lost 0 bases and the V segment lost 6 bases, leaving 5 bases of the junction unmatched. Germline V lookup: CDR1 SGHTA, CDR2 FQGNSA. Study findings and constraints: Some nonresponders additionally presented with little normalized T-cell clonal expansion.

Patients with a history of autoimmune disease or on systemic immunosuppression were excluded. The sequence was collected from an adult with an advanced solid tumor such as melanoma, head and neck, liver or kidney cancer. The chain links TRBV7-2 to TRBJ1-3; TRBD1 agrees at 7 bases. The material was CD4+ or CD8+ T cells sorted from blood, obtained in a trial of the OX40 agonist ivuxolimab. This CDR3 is CASRFPGGSGNTIYF. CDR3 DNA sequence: TGTGCCAGCAGGTTTCCAGGGGGCTCTGGAAACACCATATATTTT.